A selection of T cell receptor beta chains follows, all from one sample in a study of CD8+ T cells in alopecia areata. Some clones are missing from TCRdb's copy, which holds only in-frame ones; the method was immunoSEQ multiplex PCR. The table has about 150,000 clones, more than 45% seen once. This material consisted of CD8+ T cells sorted from blood, taken at week 0. The receptors here all came from a human donor with alopecia areata. Each CDR3 is given with its conserved first and last residue. The order of the fields is J gene, clone size, D gene, V gene, CDR3 protein, CDR3 DNA. D genes are given only for firm matches. Some rows mark clone size as missing; the rest say once, few, many or name a class of expanded clone.

TRBJ1-1	-	-	TRBV12-5	CASGLASGFEAFF	TGTGCTAGTGGTTTGGCCTCGGGTTTCGAAGCTTTCTTT
TRBJ2-1	few	-	TRBV19	CASSMGARPHNEQFF	TGTGCCAGTAGTATGGGGGCCCGGCCACACAATGAGCAGTTCTTC
TRBJ2-3	-	-	TRBV10-2	CASSAQVADTQYF	TGCGCCAGCAGCGCCCAGGTCGCAGATACGCAGTATTTT
TRBJ2-7	-	-	TRBV25-1	CASSAGKVYEQYF	TGTGCCAGCAGTGCAGGGAAAGTCTACGAGCAGTACTTC
TRBJ2-3	-	-	TRBV27	CASSFQGFGTDTQYF	TGTGCCAGCAGTTTTCAGGGGTTTGGCACAGATACGCAGTATTTT
TRBJ2-3	-	-	TRBV9	CASSVVPDTQYF	TGTGCCAGCAGCGTAGTACCGGATACGCAGTATTTT
TRBJ1-2	-	TRBD1	TRBV7-9	CASSLVSPPGQGFGYTF	TGTGCCAGCAGCTTAGTCTCCCCCCCGGGACAGGGATTTGGCTACACCTTC
TRBJ1-2	-	TRBD1	TRBV6-6	CASSPYQGAGGYTF	TGTGCCAGCAGCCCATACCAGGGGGCGGGTGGCTACACCTTC
TRBJ2-1	few	TRBD2	TRBV29-1	CSVEGGSSYNEQFF	TGCAGCGTTGAAGGCGGGAGCTCCTACAATGAGCAGTTCTTC
TRBJ2-7	-	-	TRBV2	CASTRENSYEQYF	TGTGCCAGCACGCGAGAAAACTCCTACGAGCAGTACTTC
TRBJ1-2	once	TRBD1	TRBV29-1	CSVEDRDNYGYTF	TGCAGCGTCGAGGACAGGGACAACTATGGCTACACCTTC
TRBJ1-5	-	-	TRBV7-9	CASTTGEGSNQPQHF	TGTGCCAGCACCACAGGAGAGGGGAGCAATCAGCCCCAGCATTTT
TRBJ2-1	few	-	TRBV19	CASSTPSGDEQFF	TGTGCCAGTAGTACCCCATCAGGCGATGAGCAGTTCTTC
TRBJ1-4	-	-	TRBV7-6	CASSIREGLGEKLFF	TGTGCCAGCAGCATCCGTGAGGGATTGGGTGAAAAACTGTTTTTT
TRBJ2-1	-	TRBD2	TRBV5-5	CASSLVRDYGGNEQFF	TGTGCCAGCAGCTTGGTCCGGGACTACGGGGGCAATGAGCAGTTCTTC
TRBJ2-2	-	TRBD1	TRBV4-3	CASSPTGQTTGELFF	TGCGCCAGCAGCCCCACGGGACAGACCACCGGGGAGCTGTTTTTT
TRBJ1-1	-	-	TRBV4-3	CASSQEVGSTEAFF	TGCGCCAGCAGCCAAGAAGTAGGGAGCACTGAAGCTTTCTTT
TRBJ2-3	-	-	TRBV28	CASSFGDTQYF	TGTGCCAGCAGTTTCGGAGATACGCAGTATTTT
TRBJ2-4	few	-	TRBV30	CAWTQGRNIQYF	TGTGCCTGGACTCAGGGACGGAACATTCAGTACTTC
TRBJ1-5	few	-	TRBV6-6	CASSDNQPQHF	TGTGCCAGCAGTGATAATCAGCCCCAGCATTTT
TRBJ2-5	once	-	TRBV11-1	CASSPSHGGVNQETQYF	TGTGCCAGCAGCCCAAGTCACGGGGGCGTAAACCAAGAGACCCAGTACTTC
TRBJ2-2	-	-	TRBV5-6	CASSSTGTDFTGELFF	TGTGCCAGCAGCTCCACCGGGACTGACTTCACCGGGGAGCTGTTTTTT
TRBJ1-1	-	TRBD1	TRBV7-9	CASSSLQGASEAFF	TGTGCCAGCAGCTCGCTACAGGGGGCCTCTGAAGCTTTCTTT
TRBJ2-7	once	TRBD2	TRBV5-1	CASSSSGLSYEQYF	TGCGCCAGCAGCTCTAGCGGGCTGAGCTACGAGCAGTACTTC
TRBJ2-1	-	-	TRBV6-5	CASSSLDSSNEQFF	TGTGCCAGCAGTTCCCTGGACAGTTCTAATGAGCAGTTCTTC
TRBJ2-7	-	-	TRBV25-1	CASSDAWEQYF	TGTGCCAGCAGTGATGCATGGGAGCAGTACTTC
TRBJ1-3	few	-	TRBV9	CASRDRDSGNTIYF	TGTGCCAGCAGAGACCGGGACTCTGGAAACACCATATATTTT
TRBJ1-5	few	-	TRBV13	CASSSRNQPQHF	TGTGCCAGCAGCTCTCGCAATCAGCCCCAGCATTTT
TRBJ1-4	many	-	TRBV30	CAWSVQGREKLFF	TGTGCCTGGAGTGTACAGGGTCGGGAAAAACTGTTTTTT
TRBJ1-1	-	-	TRBV30	CAWSDSLTEAFF	TGTGCCTGGTCGGACTCCCTCACTGAAGCTTTCTTT
TRBJ1-5	-	-	TRBV27	CASSYDSNQPQHF	TGTGCCAGCAGTTACGATAGCAATCAGCCCCAGCATTTT
TRBJ1-2	-	-	TRBV2	CASSEFRATTNYGYTF	TGTGCCAGCAGTGAGTTTAGGGCAACTACTAACTATGGCTACACCTTC
TRBJ2-2	-	TRBD2	TRBV9	CASSAGLAPANTGELFF	TGTGCCAGCAGCGCCGGACTAGCGCCAGCGAACACCGGGGAGCTGTTTTTT
TRBJ2-1	few	-	TRBV13	CASSPPREEQFF	TGTGCCAGCAGTCCTCCCCGGGAGGAGCAGTTCTTC
TRBJ2-3	-	TRBD1	TRBV6-5	CASSTGTASTDTQYF	TGTGCCAGCAGTACCGGGACAGCTAGCACAGATACGCAGTATTTT
TRBJ1-2	-	-	TRBV2	CASSGVRVKGDYGYTF	TGTGCCAGCAGTGGGGTGAGGGTAAAGGGAGACTATGGCTACACCTTC
TRBJ2-5	-	TRBD2	TRBV27	CASSLSRGGRKETQYF	TGTGCCAGCAGTTTATCCCGCGGGGGAAGGAAGGAGACCCAGTACTTC
TRBJ2-2	-	-	TRBV30	CASHRRGAVYTGELFF	TGTGCCTCACACAGGCGAGGAGCGGTTTACACCGGGGAGCTGTTTTTT
TRBJ1-4	-	-	TRBV4-3	CASSQDAAATNEKLFF	TGCGCCAGCAGCCAAGATGCGGCGGCAACTAATGAAAAACTGTTTTTT
TRBJ1-1	-	-	TRBV7-9	CASSPGTEAFF	TGTGCCAGCAGCCCGGGCACTGAAGCTTTCTTT
TRBJ1-2	-	-	TRBV30	CAWRVGYGYTF	TGTGCCTGGAGGGTTGGCTATGGCTACACCTTC
TRBJ1-1	-	-	TRBV30	CAWSVNPNTEAFF	TGTGCCTGGAGTGTAAACCCGAACACTGAAGCTTTCTTT
TRBJ2-3	-	-	TRBV29-1	CSVQGGDTDTQYF	TGCAGCGTACAGGGTGGAGACACAGATACGCAGTATTTT
TRBJ2-4	-	-	TRBV11-2	CASRNNIQYF	TGTGCCAGCAGGAATAACATTCAGTACTTC
TRBJ2-7	-	TRBD1	TRBV5-1	CASSLGTGVSYEQYF	TGCGCCAGCAGCCTCGGGACAGGGGTCTCGTACGAGCAGTACTTC
TRBJ2-7	-	TRBD1	TRBV7-3	CASREQGATEQYF	TGTGCCAGTAGAGAACAGGGGGCGACAGAGCAGTACTTC
TRBJ1-6	-	-	TRBV7-8	CASSFGAANNSPLHF	TGTGCCAGCAGCTTCGGGGCAGCGAATAATTCACCCCTCCACTTT